Presented here are 8 T cell receptor beta chains from one specimen sequenced in a study of neurological immune-mediated disorders. TCRdb passed the 5' RACE reads through MiXCR, listing each CDR3 protein once. This sample carries tens of thousands of distinct CDR3 sequences, about 13% of them seen once, and the ten largest clones take around 10%. The sample comprised PBMCs. These receptors all stem from a woman aged 60 to 75 with HTLV-1-associated myelopathy (HAM/TSP).

This clonotype was recorded many times. The rearrangement links TRBV29-1 to TRBJ1-1; 8 bases fit TRBD1. Germline CDR1 and CDR2: SQVTM and ANQGSEA. J gave up 7 bases and V 1 base, and 8 bases lay outside the gene matches. This CDR3 is built from 14 residues. The CDR3 nucleotides are TGCAGCGTTGAAGTGAGACAGGGGACGTTTGAAGCTTTCTTT. It translates to CSVEVRQGTFEAFF.

This clonotype was recorded many times. The chain combines TRBV4-1 with TRBJ1-2; D not resolved. This CDR3 region has 16 residues. The germline CDR1 and CDR2 sequences are MGHRA and YSYEKL. Trimming took 0 bases from V and 4 from J, leaving 15 bases between them. CDR3 protein: CASSQDPPPGIYGYTF. The CDR3 bases are TGCGCCAGCAGCCAAGACCCGCCGCCGGGGATCTATGGCTACACCTTC.

This clonotype was seen repeatedly, ten times or more. The V gene is TRBV12-3 or TRBV12-4, the J gene TRBJ1-3; D ambiguous. The CDR3 contains 12 residues. Trimming left V 5 bases short and J 2 bases short, with 4 bases between. The CDR3 spells CASSETGNTIYF. The CDR3 DNA reads TGTGCCAGCAGTGAAACTGGAAACACCATATATTTT.

This clonotype was detected ten times or more. V usage is TRBV7-2 and J usage is TRBJ2-3; D gene uncertain. V was shortened by 5 bases and J by 4 bases, with 22 bases between the two germline ends. The CDR3 totals 17 residues. In germline, CDR1 is SGHTA, CDR2 FQGNSA. CDR3 amino acids: CASSRQPPRPSPDTQYF. The DNA for the CDR3 is TGTGCCAGCAGCCGGCAACCCCCCCGTCCCAGCCCAGATACGCAGTATTTT. The full variable domain, rest sourced from reference TRBV7-2 and TRBJ2-3, is GAGVSQSPSNKVTEKGKDVELRCDPISGHTALYWYRQSLGQGLEFLIYFQGNSAPDKSGLPSDRFSAERTGGSVSTLTIQRTQQEDSAVYLCASSRQPPRPSPDTQYFGPGTRLTVL.

This clonotype was seen at least ten times. This chain joins TRBV10-3 and TRBJ2-2; D gene uncertain. CDR3 length: 11 residues. Trimming took 9 bases from V and 2 from J, leaving 4 bases between them. Germline CDR1 reads ENHRY; CDR2 reads SYGVKD. CDR3 nucleotides: TGTGCCATTACTAACACCGGGGAGCTGTTTTTT. This gives the protein CAITNTGELFF.

Ten or more counts support this clonotype. The gene calls are TRBV20-1 and TRBJ2-3; 8 bases are shared with TRBD2. The V segment lost 0 bases and the J segment 4 bases; nucleotides outside the gene matches: 6. The CDR3 has 15 residues. Germline values: CDR1 DFQATT, CDR2 SNEGSKA (reference sequence). The CDR3 DNA reads as TGCAGTGCTAGAGATTCCGGGAGGGCCTCAGATACGCAGTATTTT. Its translation: CSARDSGRASDTQYF.

This clonotype has at least ten counts. J is TRBJ1-1 and V is TRBV12-3 or TRBV12-4; D is unresolved. The CDR3 sequence is 13 residues long. The V gene lost 3 bases and the J gene lost 5 bases, with 10 bases spanning the gap. The CDR3 is CASSFGTRTEAFF. Here the CDR3 DNA reads TGTGCCAGCAGTTTCGGAACGAGGACTGAAGCTTTCTTT.

The table lists this clonotype with many counts. This chain links TRBV3-1 with TRBJ2-2; D remains unclear. V lost 2 bases, J lost 6 bases, and 16 bases lay in between. Germline V CDR1 and CDR2: LGHDT, YNNKEL (reference sequence). The CDR3 runs to 16 residues. CDR3 bases: TGTGCCAGCAGCCAACGGCCCGTGGGCCCCTCCGGGGAGCTGTTTTTT. Protein product: CASSQRPVGPSGELFF.